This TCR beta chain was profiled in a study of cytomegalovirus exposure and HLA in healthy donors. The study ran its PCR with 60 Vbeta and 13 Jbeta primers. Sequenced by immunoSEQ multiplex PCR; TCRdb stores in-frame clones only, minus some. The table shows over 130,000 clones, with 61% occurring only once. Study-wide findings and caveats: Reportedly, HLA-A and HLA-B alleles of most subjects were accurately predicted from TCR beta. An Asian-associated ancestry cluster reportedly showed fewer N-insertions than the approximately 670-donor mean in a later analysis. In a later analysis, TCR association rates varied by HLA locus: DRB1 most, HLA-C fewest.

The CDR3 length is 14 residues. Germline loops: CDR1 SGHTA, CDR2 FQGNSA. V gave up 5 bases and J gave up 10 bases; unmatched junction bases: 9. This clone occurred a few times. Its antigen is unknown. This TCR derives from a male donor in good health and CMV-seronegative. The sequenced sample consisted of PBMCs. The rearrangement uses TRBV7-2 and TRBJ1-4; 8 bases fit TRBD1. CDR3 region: CASSPGQGSGKLFF. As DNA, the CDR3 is TGTGCCAGCAGCCCAGGACAGGGTTCTGGAAAACTGTTTTTT.